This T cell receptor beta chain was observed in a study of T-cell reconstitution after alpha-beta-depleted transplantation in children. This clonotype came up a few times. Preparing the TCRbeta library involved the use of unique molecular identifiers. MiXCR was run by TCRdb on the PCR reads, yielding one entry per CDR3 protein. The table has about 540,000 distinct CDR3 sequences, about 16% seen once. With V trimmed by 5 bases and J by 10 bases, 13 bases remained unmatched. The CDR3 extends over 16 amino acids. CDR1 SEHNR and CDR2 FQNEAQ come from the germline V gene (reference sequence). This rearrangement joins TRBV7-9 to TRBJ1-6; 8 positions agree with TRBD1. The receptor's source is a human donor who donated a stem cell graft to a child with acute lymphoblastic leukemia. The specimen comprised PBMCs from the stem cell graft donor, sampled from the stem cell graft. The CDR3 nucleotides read TGTGCCAGCAGCCGGACCGAGTCAGGGGGCGGATCACCCCTCCACTTT. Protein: CASSRTESGGGSPLHF.